A selection of T cell receptor beta chains follows, all from one sample in a study of graft-versus-host responses after intestinal transplantation. Produced via immunoSEQ multiplex PCR; TCRdb's table is partial and in-frame only. Altogether 90,000 to 120,000 clones are present, 87% being singletons, with the ten largest covering approximately 0.76%. These receptors' antigens are unknown. Material: unstimulated CD4+ T cells sorted from spleen or lymph node cells, obtained before transplant. The source of these receptors is a human donor who was the organ donor for an intestinal transplant. Each CDR3 is given with its conserved first and last residue. A D gene is named only where the DNA matches it firmly. Clone size, where shown, is once, few, many, or a class for clones that have expanded.

size: -
D: -
V: TRBV27
J: TRBJ2-3
CDR3: CASSLRGRGVDTQYF
DNA: TGTGCCAGCAGTTTACGGGGGAGAGGGGTAGATACGCAGTATTTT

size: -
D: -
V: TRBV7-9
J: TRBJ1-1
CDR3: CASSLGQKAFF
DNA: TGTGCCAGCAGCTTAGGGCAGAAAGCTTTCTTT

size: -
D: -
V: TRBV13
J: TRBJ2-5
CDR3: CASSLAYQETQYF
DNA: TGTGCCAGCAGCTTAGCCTACCAAGAGACCCAGTACTTC

size: -
D: -
V: TRBV19
J: TRBJ1-5
CDR3: CASSIRAREGNQPQHF
DNA: TGTGCCAGTAGTATCAGGGCCAGGGAAGGCAATCAGCCCCAGCATTTT

size: few
D: -
V: TRBV6-6
J: TRBJ2-7
CDR3: CASSYTSRGDEQYF
DNA: TGTGCCAGCAGTTACACCTCAAGGGGGGACGAGCAGTACTTC

size: -
D: -
V: TRBV10-3
J: TRBJ1-1
CDR3: CAIKNRFEAFF
DNA: TGTGCCATCAAGAACAGGTTTGAAGCTTTCTTT

size: -
D: TRBD2
V: TRBV18
J: TRBJ2-7
CDR3: CASSLAEGRGNYEQYF
DNA: TGTGCCAGCTCACTCGCCGAGGGGCGGGGGAACTACGAGCAGTACTTC

size: -
D: TRBD1
V: TRBV6-1
J: TRBJ2-7
CDR3: CASSPTGSSTYEQYF
DNA: TGTGCCAGCAGTCCGACAGGGTCGTCGACCTACGAGCAGTACTTC

size: -
D: -
V: TRBV5-1
J: TRBJ1-4
CDR3: CASSWNPGPSEKLFF
DNA: TGCGCCAGCAGCTGGAACCCGGGCCCTTCGGAAAAACTGTTTTTT

size: -
D: TRBD1
V: TRBV18
J: TRBJ1-5
CDR3: CASSLGQGNQPQHF
DNA: TGTGCCAGCTCGCTCGGACAGGGCAATCAGCCCCAGCATTTT

size: -
D: TRBD1
V: TRBV7-2
J: TRBJ2-3
CDR3: CASSLLPGGVDTQYF
DNA: TGTGCCAGCAGCTTATTGCCAGGGGGCGTCGATACGCAGTATTTT

size: -
D: -
V: TRBV7-9
J: TRBJ1-5
CDR3: CASSLEGYQPQHF
DNA: TGTGCCAGCAGCTTGGAGGGCTATCAGCCCCAGCATTTT

size: few
D: -
V: TRBV5-1
J: TRBJ2-2
CDR3: CASSLAPNTGELFF
DNA: TGCGCCAGCAGCTTGGCCCCAAACACCGGGGAGCTGTTTTTT

size: -
D: TRBD1
V: TRBV5-8
J: TRBJ1-5
CDR3: CASSLDRVTQPQHF
DNA: TGTGCCAGCAGCCTGGACAGGGTAACTCAGCCCCAGCATTTT

size: -
D: TRBD2
V: TRBV6-1
J: TRBJ2-3
CDR3: CASSRLAGGTDTQYF
DNA: TGTGCCAGCAGCCGACTAGCGGGGGGCACAGATACGCAGTATTTT

size: -
D: -
V: TRBV19
J: TRBJ2-3
CDR3: CASRAQGSDTQYF
DNA: TGTGCCAGTAGGGCCCAAGGGTCAGATACGCAGTATTTT

size: -
D: TRBD2
V: TRBV7-2
J: TRBJ2-1
CDR3: CASNGGVSSYNEQFF
DNA: TGTGCCAGCAACGGGGGGGTGAGCTCCTACAATGAGCAGTTCTTC

size: -
D: -
V: TRBV5-1
J: TRBJ1-6
CDR3: CASSSGQGRDSPLHF
DNA: TGCGCCAGCAGCTCGGGGCAGGGTAGGGATTCACCCCTCCACTTT

size: -
D: TRBD2
V: TRBV7-9
J: TRBJ2-1
CDR3: CASSRTSGMSSYNEQFF
DNA: TGTGCCAGCAGCCGGACTAGCGGGATGAGCTCCTACAATGAGCAGTTCTTC

size: -
D: -
V: TRBV11-3
J: TRBJ2-3
CDR3: CASSLELEADTQYF
DNA: TGTGCCAGCAGCTTAGAGCTAGAGGCAGATACGCAGTATTTT

size: -
D: -
V: TRBV7-6
J: TRBJ2-1
CDR3: CASSSSGRGWYNEQFF
DNA: TGTGCCAGCAGCTCGAGCGGGCGAGGATGGTACAATGAGCAGTTCTTC

size: medium-sized
D: -
V: TRBV18
J: TRBJ2-7
CDR3: CASSPRPWAYEQYF
DNA: TGTGCCAGCTCACCACGCCCGTGGGCCTACGAGCAGTACTTC

size: -
D: TRBD2
V: TRBV18
J: TRBJ2-1
CDR3: CASSPGLAGGVSYNEQFF
DNA: TGTGCCAGCTCACCGGGACTAGCGGGAGGGGTGTCCTACAATGAGCAGTTCTTC

size: -
D: -
V: TRBV11-3
J: TRBJ2-7
CDR3: CASSLVPPREQYF
DNA: TGTGCCAGCAGCTTAGTCCCTCCCCGCGAGCAGTACTTC

size: -
D: -
V: TRBV4-1
J: TRBJ2-7
CDR3: CASSQDVGLEQYF
DNA: TGCGCCAGCAGCCAAGATGTAGGGCTCGAGCAGTACTTC

size: -
D: -
V: TRBV7-2
J: TRBJ1-4
CDR3: CASSLGLGRLNEKLFF
DNA: TGTGCCAGCAGCTTAGGCCTCGGACGGTTAAATGAAAAACTGTTTTTT

size: once
D: -
V: TRBV29-1
J: TRBJ2-2
CDR3: CSVWDVGGELFF
DNA: TGCAGCGTTTGGGACGTGGGCGGGGAGCTGTTTTTT

size: -
D: TRBD1
V: TRBV11-2
J: TRBJ2-7
CDR3: CASSSTGGYEQYF
DNA: TGTGCCAGCAGCTCTACAGGGGGTTACGAGCAGTACTTC

size: -
D: TRBD2
V: TRBV4-2
J: TRBJ2-3
CDR3: CASGLAGVNTQYF
DNA: TGTGCCAGCGGACTAGCGGGAGTAAATACGCAGTATTTT

size: -
D: TRBD2
V: TRBV7-9
J: TRBJ2-3
CDR3: CASTALRSGGASTDTQYF
DNA: TGTGCCAGCACCGCGTTACGTAGCGGGGGGGCTAGCACAGATACGCAGTATTTT

size: -
D: -
V: TRBV7-3
J: TRBJ2-3
CDR3: CASSRTPDATQYF
DNA: TGTGCCAGCAGCCGGACCCCGGATGCTACGCAGTATTTT

size: -
D: -
V: TRBV4-1
J: TRBJ1-4
CDR3: CASSRRGTPTNEKLFF
DNA: TGCGCCAGCAGCCGCCGAGGGACACCAACTAATGAAAAACTGTTTTTT

size: -
D: TRBD1
V: TRBV11-3
J: TRBJ2-2
CDR3: CASSSGQGRYTGELFF
DNA: TGTGCCAGCAGCTCCGGACAGGGGAGATACACCGGGGAGCTGTTTTTT

size: -
D: -
V: TRBV2
J: TRBJ2-7
CDR3: CASRGFYEQYF
DNA: TGTGCCAGCAGGGGATTCTACGAGCAGTACTTC

size: once
D: TRBD1
V: TRBV6-5
J: TRBJ1-1
CDR3: CASSPDRGRGTEAFF
DNA: TGTGCCAGCAGTCCGGACAGGGGGCGGGGAACTGAAGCTTTCTTT

size: -
D: TRBD2
V: TRBV7-6
J: TRBJ2-1
CDR3: CASSLTTSGRTLQFF
DNA: TGTGCCAGCAGCTTAACGACTAGCGGGAGGACCCTCCAGTTCTTC

size: -
D: -
V: TRBV15
J: TRBJ2-5
CDR3: CATSRDRGGYQETQYF
DNA: TGTGCCACCAGCAGAGATCGAGGGGGGTATCAAGAGACCCAGTACTTC

size: -
D: TRBD2
V: TRBV2
J: TRBJ2-5
CDR3: CASSQTSGVETQYF
DNA: TGTGCCAGCAGCCAGACTAGCGGGGTTGAGACCCAGTACTTC

size: -
D: -
V: TRBV6-1
J: TRBJ2-5
CDR3: CASRNRAGTQYF
DNA: TGTGCCAGCAGGAACAGGGCGGGGACCCAGTACTTC

size: -
D: -
V: TRBV6-5
J: TRBJ2-5
CDR3: CASSAQEYQETQYF
DNA: TGTGCCAGCAGCGCGCAGGAGTACCAAGAGACCCAGTACTTC

size: few
D: TRBD2
V: TRBV7-3
J: TRBJ2-7
CDR3: CASSLWAGGPYEQYF
DNA: TGTGCCAGCAGCTTATGGGCGGGAGGGCCCTACGAGCAGTACTTC

size: -
D: -
V: TRBV6-1
J: TRBJ2-2
CDR3: CASSEVGTGELFF
DNA: TGTGCCAGCAGTGAAGTAGGGACCGGGGAGCTGTTTTTT

size: -
D: -
V: TRBV4-1
J: TRBJ2-5
CDR3: CASSQASRAGETQYF
DNA: TGCGCCAGCAGCCAAGCATCCAGGGCGGGTGAGACCCAGTACTTC

size: once
D: -
V: TRBV4-1
J: TRBJ2-1
CDR3: CASRRREGGYNEQFF
DNA: TGCGCCAGCAGGCGTAGGGAGGGGGGTTACAATGAGCAGTTCTTC

size: -
D: TRBD2
V: TRBV9
J: TRBJ2-3
CDR3: CASSVASGSTDTQYF
DNA: TGTGCCAGCAGCGTAGCTAGCGGGAGCACAGATACGCAGTATTTT

size: -
D: TRBD2
V: TRBV13
J: TRBJ2-2
CDR3: CASSSGPLAGFTNTGELFF
DNA: TGTGCCAGCAGCTCCGGCCCGCTAGCGGGGTTTACGAACACCGGGGAGCTGTTTTTT

size: -
D: -
V: TRBV6-1
J: TRBJ1-5
CDR3: CASTRTDSNQPQHF
DNA: TGTGCCAGCACCAGGACAGATAGCAATCAGCCCCAGCATTTT

size: -
D: -
V: TRBV7-3
J: TRBJ2-1
CDR3: CASSPQNTGSNEQFF
DNA: TGTGCCAGCAGCCCCCAAAATACGGGGAGTAATGAGCAGTTCTTC

size: -
D: -
V: TRBV4-1
J: TRBJ2-1
CDR3: CASSHAAGRSSSYNEQFF
DNA: TGCGCCAGCAGCCATGCTGCCGGGCGATCCAGCTCCTACAATGAGCAGTTCTTC

size: once
D: TRBD1
V: TRBV27
J: TRBJ2-1
CDR3: CASSFRGQGAPTRNEQFF
DNA: TGTGCCAGCAGTTTTCGGGGACAGGGGGCTCCAACTCGAAATGAGCAGTTCTTC

size: few
D: -
V: TRBV29-1
J: TRBJ2-1
CDR3: CSVQGGSSYNEQFF
DNA: TGCAGCGTTCAAGGGGGGAGCTCCTACAATGAGCAGTTCTTC

size: -
D: TRBD1
V: TRBV19
J: TRBJ1-5
CDR3: CASSKDRAGNQPQHF
DNA: TGTGCCAGTAGTAAAGACAGGGCGGGAAATCAGCCCCAGCATTTT

size: -
D: TRBD1
V: TRBV6-5
J: TRBJ1-6
CDR3: CASRTDRGNSPLHF
DNA: TGTGCCAGCAGGACCGACAGGGGTAATTCACCCCTCCACTTT